This T cell receptor beta chain comes out of a study of shared clonotypes between healthy human individuals. Study-wide points: Depth of sequencing was expected to influence donor clonotype sharing. The sole specimen, blood, was sampled, and tissue repertoires likely differ.

In the case of this clone: Its target is unknown.

Repertoires were generated with immunoSEQ multiplex PCR, while TCRdb's copy carries only in-frame clones and drops some. The table has around 1.6 million clones, 98% seen once. Trimming removed 8 bases from V and 0 bases from J, with 10 bases in between. CDR3 length equals 13 residues. The germline V gene has CDR1 SGHTA and CDR2 FQGNSA. This chain joins TRBV7-2 and TRBJ1-1; D is undetermined. This receptor was identified in a young man in good health. The specimen sequenced was naive CD4+ T cells sorted from blood. Documented subset: CD45RA+ positively selected. The CDR3 reads CASSESVNTEAFF. The CDR3 DNA reads TGTGCCAGCTCCGAGTCAGTGAACACTGAAGCTTTCTTT.